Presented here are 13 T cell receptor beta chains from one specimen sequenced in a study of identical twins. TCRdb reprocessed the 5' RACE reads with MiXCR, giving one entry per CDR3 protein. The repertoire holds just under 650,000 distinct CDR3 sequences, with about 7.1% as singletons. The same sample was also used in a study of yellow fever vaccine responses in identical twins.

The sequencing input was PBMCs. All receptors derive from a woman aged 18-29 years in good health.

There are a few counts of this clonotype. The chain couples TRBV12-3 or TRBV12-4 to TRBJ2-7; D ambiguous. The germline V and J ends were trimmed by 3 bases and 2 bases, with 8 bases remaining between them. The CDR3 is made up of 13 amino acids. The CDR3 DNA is TGTGCCAGCAGTTTTTTCTTCCCCTACGAGCAGTACTTC. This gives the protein CASSFFFPYEQYF.

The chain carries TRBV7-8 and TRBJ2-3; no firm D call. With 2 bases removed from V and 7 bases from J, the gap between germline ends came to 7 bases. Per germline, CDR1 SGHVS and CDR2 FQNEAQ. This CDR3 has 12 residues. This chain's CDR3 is CASSLKGNTQYF. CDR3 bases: TGTGCCAGCAGCTTAAAGGGAAATACGCAGTATTTT.

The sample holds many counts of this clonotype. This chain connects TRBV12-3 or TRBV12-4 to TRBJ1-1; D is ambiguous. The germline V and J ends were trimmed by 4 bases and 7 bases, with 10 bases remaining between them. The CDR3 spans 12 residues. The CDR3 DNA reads TGTGCCAGCAGTTACGTGTTGAATGAAGCTTTCTTT. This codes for CASSYVLNEAFF.

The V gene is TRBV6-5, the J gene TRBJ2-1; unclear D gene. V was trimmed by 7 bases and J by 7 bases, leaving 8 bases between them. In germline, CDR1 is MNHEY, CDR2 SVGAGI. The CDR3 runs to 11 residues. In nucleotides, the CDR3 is TGTGCCAGCAAAGGGCCGAATGAGCAGTTCTTC. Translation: CASKGPNEQFF.

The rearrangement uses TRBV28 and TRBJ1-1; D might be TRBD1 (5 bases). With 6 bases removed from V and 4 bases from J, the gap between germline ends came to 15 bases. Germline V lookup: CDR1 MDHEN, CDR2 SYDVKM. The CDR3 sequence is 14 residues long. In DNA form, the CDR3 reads TGTGCCAGCAGCCCCTGGGGGGGAGGCACTGAAGCTTTCTTT. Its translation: CASSPWGGGTEAFF.

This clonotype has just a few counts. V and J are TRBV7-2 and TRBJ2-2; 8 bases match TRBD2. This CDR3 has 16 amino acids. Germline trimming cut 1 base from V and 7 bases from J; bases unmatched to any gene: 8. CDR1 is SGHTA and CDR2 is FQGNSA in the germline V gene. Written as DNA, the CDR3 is TGTGCCAGCAGCTTAGTTGCGGGGGGCTATAGCGGGGAGCTGTTTTTT. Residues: CASSLVAGGYSGELFF.

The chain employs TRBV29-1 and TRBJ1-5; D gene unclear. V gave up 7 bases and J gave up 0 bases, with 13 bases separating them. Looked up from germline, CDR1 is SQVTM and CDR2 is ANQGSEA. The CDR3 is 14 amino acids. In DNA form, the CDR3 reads TGCAGCGCCGTGGGCAGCAATAGCAATCAGCCCCAGCATTTT. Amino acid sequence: CSAVGSNSNQPQHF. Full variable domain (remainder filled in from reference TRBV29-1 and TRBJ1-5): SAVISQKPSRDICQRGTSLTIQCQVDSQVTMMFWYRQQPGQSLTLIATANQGSEATYESGFVIDKFPISRPNLTFSTLTVSNMSPEDSSIYLCSAVGSNSNQPQHFGDGTRLSIL.

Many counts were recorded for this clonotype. CDR3 protein: CASRWGQAGDTQYF. The CDR3 DNA reads TGTGCCAGCAGGTGGGGCCAAGCGGGGGATACGCAGTATTTT. The chain joins TRBV12-3 or TRBV12-4 to TRBJ2-3, with 7 bases fitting TRBD2. The CDR3 runs 14 residues. The V and J ends lost 6 bases and 6 bases, in that order; junction bases with no gene match: 9.

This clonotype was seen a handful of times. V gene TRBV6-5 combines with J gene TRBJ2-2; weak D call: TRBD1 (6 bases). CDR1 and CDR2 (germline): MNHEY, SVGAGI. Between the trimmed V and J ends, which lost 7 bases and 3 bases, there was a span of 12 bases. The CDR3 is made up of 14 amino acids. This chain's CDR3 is CASNSGGDTGELFF. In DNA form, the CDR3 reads TGTGCCAGCAATTCTGGGGGCGACACCGGGGAGCTGTTTTTT.

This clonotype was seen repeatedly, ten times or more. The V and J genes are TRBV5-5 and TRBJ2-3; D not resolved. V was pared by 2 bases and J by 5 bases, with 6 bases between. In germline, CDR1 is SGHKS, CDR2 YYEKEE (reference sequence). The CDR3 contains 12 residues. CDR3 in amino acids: CASSFSEDTQYF. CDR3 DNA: TGTGCCAGCAGCTTCTCGGAAGATACGCAGTATTTT.

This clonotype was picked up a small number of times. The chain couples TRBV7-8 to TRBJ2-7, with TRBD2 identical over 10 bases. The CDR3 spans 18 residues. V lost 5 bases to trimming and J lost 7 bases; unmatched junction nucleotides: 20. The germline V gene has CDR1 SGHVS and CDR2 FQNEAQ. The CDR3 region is CASSKGSIGTSVAGEQYV. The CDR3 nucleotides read TGTGCCAGCAGCAAAGGTTCGATTGGGACTAGCGTGGCCGGGGAGCAGTACGTC.

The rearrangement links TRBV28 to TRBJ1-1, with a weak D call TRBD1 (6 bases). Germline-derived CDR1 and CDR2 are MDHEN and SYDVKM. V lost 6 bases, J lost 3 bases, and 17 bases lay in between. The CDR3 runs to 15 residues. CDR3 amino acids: CASRSVNRVDTEAFF. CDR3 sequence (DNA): TGTGCCAGCAGATCCGTAAACAGGGTGGACACTGAAGCTTTCTTT.

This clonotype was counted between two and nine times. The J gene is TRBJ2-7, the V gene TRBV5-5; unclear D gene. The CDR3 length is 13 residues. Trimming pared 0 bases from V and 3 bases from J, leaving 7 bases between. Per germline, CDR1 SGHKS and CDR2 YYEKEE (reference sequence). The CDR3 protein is CASSLEAYYEQYF. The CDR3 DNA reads TGTGCCAGCAGCTTGGAGGCTTACTACGAGCAGTACTTC.